This T cell receptor beta chain is from a study of shared clonotypes between healthy human individuals. Study background: There were three CD4 naive, three CD4 memory, two CD8 naive and one CD8 memory plates per donor. General study points: Only blood samples were collected, and tissue repertoires likely differ.

It was CD45RO-negative cells, positively selected for CCR7, that made up naive CD8 cells, with terminally differentiated effector memory CD45RA+ cells excluded. Trimming shortened V by 3 bases and J by 6 bases, and 12 bases separated the two germline ends. There are 13 residues in the CDR3. Germline lookup yields CDR1 MNHEY and CDR2 SVGAGI. It was at deep level that the assay was run. Researchers divided each subset's genomic DNA evenly across several immunoSEQ plates. Profiling relied on immunoSEQ multiplex PCR, and the TCRdb table lists in-frame clones only, not all of them. There are approximately 2,200,000 clones in the sample; roughly 91% occur only once, and 1.5% to 2% lies in the top ten. Concerning this clone: Its antigen remains unidentified. This CDR3 is also generated by other DNA sequences in the sample.

Material for sequencing was naive CD8+ T cells from PBMCs. The sequence derives from a man aged 18 to 30 in good health. Some clones in this sample may be carry-over from other donors' samples. The J gene is TRBJ2-7, the V gene TRBV6-5; no firm D call. This CDR3 reads CASSYSGRTEQYF. In DNA form, the CDR3 reads TGTGCCAGCAGTTATAGTGGTCGGACCGAGCAGTACTTC.